The 17 T cell receptor beta chains reported below all come from one sample, sequenced in a study of T cell changes during pregnancy in multiple sclerosis. Here immunoSEQ multiplex PCR was the method, and the copy in TCRdb shows in-frame clones only, minus some. Here the sample spans about 16,000 clones, 80% to 90% being singletons. The sequences come from CD8+ T cells from peripheral blood mononuclear cells, collected in the first trimester of pregnancy. The receptors shown here come from a female donor with multiple sclerosis, enrolled in a pregnancy study.

The rearrangement uses TRBV6-1 and TRBJ2-3; no definite D call. V lost 2 bases, J lost 6 bases, and 18 bases lay in between. Germline V gives CDR1 MNHNS, CDR2 SASEGT. The CDR3 has 16 amino acids. The CDR3 DNA reads TGTGCCAGCAGTGAAACCTTCGACGCGGCATGGGATACGCAGTATTTT. Translating gives CASSETFDAAWDTQYF.

The rearrangement joins TRBV2 to TRBJ1-2, with a tentative D call TRBD1 (5 bases). Trimming pared 6 bases from V and 8 bases from J, leaving 7 bases between. Germline lookup yields CDR1 SNHLY and CDR2 FYNNEI. CDR3 length equals 10 residues. The CDR3 coding sequence is TGTGCCAGCAGGGGGGGAGGCTACACCTTC. Protein: CASRGGGYTF.

The gene calls are TRBV7-6 and TRBJ1-1, with D maybe TRBD1 (5 bases). V lost 1 base, J lost 4 bases, and 7 bases lay in between. There are 13 residues in the CDR3. CDR1 is SGHVS and CDR2 is FNYEAQ in the germline V gene. The CDR3 here is CASSLVDTTEAFF. The CDR3 bases are TGTGCCAGCAGCTTAGTGGACACCACTGAAGCTTTCTTT.

This clone was detected only a few times. V and J are TRBV14 and TRBJ2-1; 8 bases align to TRBD1. The ends lost 3 bases at V and 10 bases at J; junction bases unmatched: 11. Germline V gene sequence: CDR1 SGHDN, CDR2 FVKESK. The CDR3 has 15 amino acids. CDR3 amino acids: CASSHLGQGGGEQFF. The CDR3 DNA is TGTGCCAGCAGCCACCTAGGACAGGGAGGAGGAGAGCAGTTCTTC.

For this clone: Other DNA sequences in this specimen translate into the identical CDR3. V usage is TRBV7-3 and J usage is TRBJ2-1; 8 nucleotides agree with TRBD2. The CDR3 length is 14 residues. V was clipped by 2 bases and J by 4 bases; unmatched bases: 1. Germline CDR1 SGHTA, CDR2 FQGTGA. The CDR3 spells CASSLGGGYNEQFF. The DNA of the CDR3 is TGTGCCAGCAGCTTAGGCGGGGGGTACAATGAGCAGTTCTTC. The whole variable domain, remainder taken from reference TRBV7-3 and TRBJ2-1, is GAGVSQTPSNKVTEKGKYVELRCDPISGHTALYWYRQSLGQGPEFLIYFQGTGAADDSGLPNDRFFAVRPEGSVSTLKIQRTERGDSAVYLCASSLGGGYNEQFFGPGTRLTVL.

The V and J genes are TRBV6-5 and TRBJ2-1, with TRBD2 identical over 7 bases. Trimming removed 6 bases from V and 0 bases from J; junction bases left unmatched: 5. This CDR3 is built from 15 residues. CDR1 and CDR2 (germline): MNHEY, SVGAGI. This CDR3 reads CASSPTGGSYNEQFF. Written as DNA, the CDR3 is TGTGCCAGCAGCCCGACGGGGGGCTCCTACAATGAGCAGTTCTTC.

The V gene is TRBV5-1, the J gene TRBJ2-5; D is possibly TRBD2 (5 bases). Judging by the DNA end, TRBJ2-7 fits better; the J call may be wrong. CDR1 SGHRS and CDR2 YFSETQ come from the germline V gene. The CDR3 extends over 13 amino acids. In DNA form, the CDR3 reads TGCGCCAGCAGCTTTGGGAGCTCCTACGAGCAGTACTTC. This translates into CASSFGSSYEQYF.

The chain employs TRBV6-1 and TRBJ1-2, with D perhaps TRBD1 (5 bases). Germline V CDR1 and CDR2: MNHNS, SASEGT. The V and J ends lost 6 bases and 3 bases respectively, with 11 bases between them. The length of the CDR3 is 13 residues. The CDR3 region is CASSTGTYYGYTF. The DNA for the CDR3 is TGTGCCAGCAGCACCGGGACTTACTATGGCTACACCTTC.

The chain employs TRBV4-2 and TRBJ2-1; 7 bases map to TRBD2. Trimming at V came to 0 bases and at J to 7 bases, leaving 9 bases not matched to a gene. This CDR3 contains 16 residues. Germline V gives CDR1 LGHNA, CDR2 YNFKEQ. The CDR3 protein is CASSQETLGGRNEQFF. The CDR3 coding sequence is TGTGCCAGCAGCCAAGAAACCCTCGGGGGGAGGAATGAGCAGTTCTTC.

The chain joins TRBV19 to TRBJ2-1; a weak D match, TRBD1 (5 bases). In germline, CDR1 is LNHDA, CDR2 SQIVND (reference sequence). CDR3 length: 14 amino acids. V was clipped by 2 bases and J by 8 bases, with 13 bases between them. The CDR3 protein is CASSIRAGFDEQFF. CDR3 DNA sequence: TGTGCCAGTAGTATAAGGGCAGGGTTCGATGAGCAGTTCTTC.

Sample share makes this clone medium-sized (0.01 to 0.1%). This chain joins TRBV12-2 and TRBJ2-1; TRBD2 was called by the table and not checked on the DNA. TRBV12-2 is a pseudogene segment. The CDR3 length is 16 residues. The CDR3 loop reads CASEGLKREGGNEQFF. The CDR3, as DNA: TGTGCAAGCGAGGGCTTGAAGCGGGAGGGTGGGAATGAGCAGTTCTTC.

The rearrangement uses TRBV6-5 and TRBJ2-3, with D uncertain. The CDR3 is made up of 13 amino acids. Germline V gene lookup returns CDR1 MNHEY and CDR2 SVGAGI. V was trimmed by 5 bases and J by 1 base, leaving 7 bases between them. CDR3 sequence reads: CASSPRRTDTQYF. CDR3 sequence (DNA): TGTGCCAGCAGTCCGCGTCGCACAGATACGCAGTATTTT.

V and J are TRBV18 and TRBJ1-5, with TRBD1 identical over 12 bases. The V segment lost 0 bases and the J segment 4 bases; nucleotides outside the gene matches: 7. The germline CDR1 and CDR2 sequences are KGHSH and LQKENI. CDR3 length equals 18 residues. In nucleotides, the CDR3 is TGTGCCAGCTCACCACCGGGACAGGGGGCAGTGGGAAATCAGCCCCAGCATTTT. It codes for CASSPPGQGAVGNQPQHF.

This clone has more than one count but fewer than ten. The CDR3 protein is CASSPDRRNTEAFF. CDR3 sequence (DNA): TGTGCCAGCAGCCCGGACAGAAGGAACACTGAAGCTTTCTTT. This chain connects TRBV6-6 to TRBJ1-1; D might be TRBD1 (6 bases). This CDR3 spans 14 amino acids. V gave up 6 bases and J gave up 1 base, with 12 bases separating them. Germline CDR1 and CDR2: MNHNY and SVGAGI (reference sequence).

The rearrangement links TRBV28 to TRBJ2-3, with 7 bases identical to TRBD1. Germline CDR1 reads MDHEN; CDR2 reads SYDVKM. The CDR3 is 15 amino acids. The V and J ends lost 3 bases and 0 bases, in that order; junction bases with no gene match: 3. CDR3 amino acids: CASSFDRESTDTQYF. Written as DNA, the CDR3 is TGTGCCAGCAGTTTCGACAGGGAAAGCACAGATACGCAGTATTTT.

This clone was seen a few times. Distinct nucleotide sequences in the sample also encode this CDR3. This chain joins TRBV4-2 and TRBJ2-1; 8 nucleotides agree with TRBD2. V gave up 0 bases and J gave up 4 bases; unmatched junction bases: 5. The CDR3 has 16 amino acids. Germline assignment: CDR1 LGHNA and CDR2 YNFKEQ. DNA for the CDR3: TGTGCCAGCAGCCAAGATTCCGGGGGGGCGTACAATGAGCAGTTCTTC. Protein product: CASSQDSGGAYNEQFF.

The rearrangement uses TRBV7-9 and TRBJ2-2; no firm D call. V lost 2 bases and J 4 bases, leaving 14 bases between the germline ends. This CDR3 is built from 16 residues. Per the germline V gene, CDR1 is SEHNR and CDR2 is FQNEAQ (reference sequence). The CDR3 DNA reads TGTGCCAGCAGCTTACTTCAAGCGACCTCCACCGGGGAGCTGTTTTTT. It translates to CASSLLQATSTGELFF.